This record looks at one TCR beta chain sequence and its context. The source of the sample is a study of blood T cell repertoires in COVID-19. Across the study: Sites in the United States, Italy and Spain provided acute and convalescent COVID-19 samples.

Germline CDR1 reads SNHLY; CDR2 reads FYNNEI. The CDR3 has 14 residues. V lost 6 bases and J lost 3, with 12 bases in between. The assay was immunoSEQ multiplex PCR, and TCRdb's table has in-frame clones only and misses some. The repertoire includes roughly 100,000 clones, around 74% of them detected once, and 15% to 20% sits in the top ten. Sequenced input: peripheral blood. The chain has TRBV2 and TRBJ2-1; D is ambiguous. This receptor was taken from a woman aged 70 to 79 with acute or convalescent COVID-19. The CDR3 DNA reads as TGTGCCAGCAGAAGAAGCGTAGACTACAATGAGCAGTTCTTC. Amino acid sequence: CASRRSVDYNEQFF.